This TCR beta chain is from a study of identical twins' blood T cells. TCR cDNA libraries were made from RNA using a previously described, modified protocol. TCRdb redid the calling of the 5' RACE reads with MiXCR, one entry per CDR3 protein. This sample has 350,000 to 400,000 distinct CDR3 sequences; approximately 30% occur once, and the top ten carry roughly 5.5%. The CDR3 consists of 12 residues. V was clipped by 5 bases and J by 7 bases; unmatched bases: 1. Looked up from germline, CDR1 is SGHAT and CDR2 is FQNNGV. This clonotype appeared many times. The chain uses TRBV11-2 and TRBJ2-1; TRBD1 matches at 8 bases. The sequencing input was PBMCs. The TCR sequence derives from a woman aged 18 to 55 in good health. CDR3: CASSRTGNEQFF. CDR3 coding DNA: TGTGCCAGCAGCAGGACAGGGAATGAGCAGTTCTTC.